This entry features one TCR beta chain sequence. Its specificity is unknown. This record belongs to a study of T cells in localized non-small cell lung cancer. The study, taken as a whole, reports: Adjacent lung exhibited a median of about 56 among the 100 most abundant tumor clones. Longer overall survival accompanied higher blood T cell density.

Germline CDR1 reads MNHNY; CDR2 reads SVGAGI (reference sequence). J gave up 9 bases and V 8 bases, and 5 bases lay outside the gene matches. The length of the CDR3 is 12 residues. Clones were read by immunoSEQ multiplex PCR, and TCRdb kept only the in-frame ones, dropping some. The sample consists of about 33,000 clones, around 84% of them appearing once. The material was peripheral blood, obtained before any cancer treatment. This clonotype was sampled from a male donor at least 60 years old with stage III lung adenocarcinoma. The rearrangement links TRBV6-6 to TRBJ1-4; 8 bases agree with TRBD1. The CDR3 reads CASGRQGKKLFF. CDR3 sequence (DNA): TGTGCCAGCGGCCGACAGGGGAAAAAACTGTTTTTT.